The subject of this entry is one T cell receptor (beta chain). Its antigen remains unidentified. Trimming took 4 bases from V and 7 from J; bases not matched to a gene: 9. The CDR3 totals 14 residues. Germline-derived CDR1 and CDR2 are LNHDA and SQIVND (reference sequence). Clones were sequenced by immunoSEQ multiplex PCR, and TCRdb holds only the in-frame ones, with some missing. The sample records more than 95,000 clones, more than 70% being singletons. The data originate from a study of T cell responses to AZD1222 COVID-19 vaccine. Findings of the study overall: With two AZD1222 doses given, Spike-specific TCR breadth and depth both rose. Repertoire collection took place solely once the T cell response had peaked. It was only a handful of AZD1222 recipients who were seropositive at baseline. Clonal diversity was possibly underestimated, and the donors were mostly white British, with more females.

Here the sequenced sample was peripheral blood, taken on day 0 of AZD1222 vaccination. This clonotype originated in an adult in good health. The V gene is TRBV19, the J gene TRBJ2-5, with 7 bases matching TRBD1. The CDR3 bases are TGTGCCAGTAGTACGTCCCGGGACAGTGGGACCCAGTACTTC. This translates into CASSTSRDSGTQYF. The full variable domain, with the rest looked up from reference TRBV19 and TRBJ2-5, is DGGITQSPKYLFRKEGQNVTLSCEQNLNHDAMYWYRQDPGQGLRLIYYSQIVNDFQKGDIAEGYSVSREKKESFPLTVTSAQKNPTAFYLCASSTSRDSGTQYFGPGTRLLVL.